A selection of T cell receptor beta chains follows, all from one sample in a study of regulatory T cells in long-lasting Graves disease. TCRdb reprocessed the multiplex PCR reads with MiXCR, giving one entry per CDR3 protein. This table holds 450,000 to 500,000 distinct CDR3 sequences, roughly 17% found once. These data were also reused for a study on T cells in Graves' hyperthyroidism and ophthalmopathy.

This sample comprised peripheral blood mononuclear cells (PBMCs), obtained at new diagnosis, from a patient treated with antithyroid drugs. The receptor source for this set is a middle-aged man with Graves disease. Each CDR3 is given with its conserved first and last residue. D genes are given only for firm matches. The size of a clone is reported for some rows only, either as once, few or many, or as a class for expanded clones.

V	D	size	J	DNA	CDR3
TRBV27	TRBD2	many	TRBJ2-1	TGTGCCAGCGCGGGGGAGGGGAGGGCGTACAATGAGCAGTTCTTC	CASAGEGRAYNEQFF
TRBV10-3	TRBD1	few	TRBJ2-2	TGTGCCACCGGGACAGCCACCGGGGAGCTGTTTTTT	CATGTATGELFF
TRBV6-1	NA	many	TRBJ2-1	TGTGCCAGCCCTGGGGGGAGAGGGACGTCCTACAATGAGCAGTTCTTC	CASPGGRGTSYNEQFF
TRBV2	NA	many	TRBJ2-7	TGTGCCAGCAGAGCCCCCTCCTACGAGCAGTACTTC	CASRAPSYEQYF
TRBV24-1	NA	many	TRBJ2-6	TGTGCCACCAGTGACGGCTTGTCTGGGGCCAACGTCCTGACTTTC	CATSDGLSGANVLTF
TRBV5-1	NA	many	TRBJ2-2	TGCGCCAGCAGATCTTTTACAGGCACCGGGGAGCTGTTTTTT	CASRSFTGTGELFF
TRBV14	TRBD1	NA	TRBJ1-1	TGTGCCAGCAGCCAAGCAACCGGGACAGGGGGCTTTATGAACACTGAAGCTTTCTTT	CASSQATGTGGFMNTEAFF
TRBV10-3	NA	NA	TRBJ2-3	TGTGCCATCAGTGAGTTGGAGGGGGCATTGAGTTTT	CAISELEGALSF
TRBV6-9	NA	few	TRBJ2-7	TGTGCCAGCAGTTACCGTAACTCCTACGAGCAGTACTTC	CASSYRNSYEQYF
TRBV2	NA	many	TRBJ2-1	TGTGCCAGCAGTGAAGAGGCAGTACAGAGCTCCTACAATGAGCAGTTCTTC	CASSEEAVQSSYNEQFF
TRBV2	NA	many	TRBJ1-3	TGTGCCAGCGGCCTGACAGCGAGCTCTGGAAACACCATATATTTT	CASGLTASSGNTIYF
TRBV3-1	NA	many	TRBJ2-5	TGTGCCAGCAGCCAGGATTTGACAGTCCAAGAGACCCAGTACTTC	CASSQDLTVQETQYF
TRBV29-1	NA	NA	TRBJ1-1	TGCCGTGGGGGTGGCACTGAAGCTTTCTTT	CRGGGTEAFF
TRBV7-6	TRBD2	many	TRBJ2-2	TGTGCCAGCAGCTCAGCAGCGGTTAACAGCGGGAGGGCCGTAGATTTTTGGACCGGGGAGCTGTTTTTT	CASSSAAVNSGRAVDFWTGELFF
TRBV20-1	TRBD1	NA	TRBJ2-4	TGCAGTGGCTGGGGACAGGGGGTAAACATTCAGTACTTC	CSGWGQGVNIQYF
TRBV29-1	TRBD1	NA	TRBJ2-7	TGCAGCGCCCACAGGGGACCCTACGAGCAGTACTTC	CSAHRGPYEQYF
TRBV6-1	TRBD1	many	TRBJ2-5	TGTGCCGAAAAGGCCGGGACAGGGGGGCTAGAGACCCAGTACTTC	CAEKAGTGGLETQYF
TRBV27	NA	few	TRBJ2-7	TGTGCCAGCAGTTTATCCCTACTGCGGGACGGCTCCTACGAGCAGTACTTC	CASSLSLLRDGSYEQYF
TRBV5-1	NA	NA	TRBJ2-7	TGCGCCAGCAGCGGTTATGGTCACCCCTCCTACGAGCAGTACTTC	CASSGYGHPSYEQYF
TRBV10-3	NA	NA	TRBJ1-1	TGTGCCATCAGTGAGTCTGGTGGGGGGCAGGCTTTCTTT	CAISESGGGQAFF
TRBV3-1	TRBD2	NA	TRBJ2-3	TGTGCCAGCAGCCCGAGGGGAGCGGGAGACACAGATACGCAGTATTTT	CASSPRGAGDTDTQYF
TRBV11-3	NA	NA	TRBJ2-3	TGTGCCAGCAGCCGTCGAAGCACTAACACAGATACGCAGTATTTT	CASSRRSTNTDTQYF
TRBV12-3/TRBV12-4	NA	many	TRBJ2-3	TGTGCCAGCAGTTTTGGCAAAGTATACACAGATACGCAGTATTTT	CASSFGKVYTDTQYF
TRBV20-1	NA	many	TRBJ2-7	TGCAGTGCTAGCGATACATACCGGAATTCCTACGAGCAGTACTTC	CSASDTYRNSYEQYF
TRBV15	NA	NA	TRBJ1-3	TGTGCCACCAGCAGAGAATCGCCGGACTCCGTCTTTGGAAACACCATATATTTT	CATSRESPDSVFGNTIYF
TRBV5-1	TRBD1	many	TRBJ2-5	TGTGCCAGCAGCTTGGGTCTGATTGCCCAGGGGGCTGTGGAGACCCAGTACTTC	CASSLGLIAQGAVETQYF
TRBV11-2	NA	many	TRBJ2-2	TGTGCCAGCAGCTTATCCCCCCCGGGACTTACCATGAACACCGGGGAGCTGTTTTTT	CASSLSPPGLTMNTGELFF
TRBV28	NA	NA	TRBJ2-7	TGTGCCAGCAGTTCAGGGGCCACGTACGAGCAGTACTTC	CASSSGATYEQYF
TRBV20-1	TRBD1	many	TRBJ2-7	TGCAGTGCTAGAGAAGCAGGGGGCTACGAGCAGTACTTC	CSAREAGGYEQYF
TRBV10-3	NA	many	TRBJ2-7	TGTGCCATCAGGAGAGCGGAGCCCTCCTACGAGCAGTACTTC	CAIRRAEPSYEQYF
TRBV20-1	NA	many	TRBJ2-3	TGCAGTGCTAGAGGTCCGGACTCTAGCACAGATACGCAGTATTTT	CSARGPDSSTDTQYF
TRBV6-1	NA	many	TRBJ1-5	TGTGCCAGCAGCGACTACAGGAGCAATCAGCCCCAGCATTTT	CASSDYRSNQPQHF
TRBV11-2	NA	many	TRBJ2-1	TGTGCCAGCAGCTTAAGGGGCGTCTTTGAGTTCTTC	CASSLRGVFEFF
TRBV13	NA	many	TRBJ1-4	TGTGCCAGCAGCTTTTTACGGGGTGAAAAACTGTTTTTT	CASSFLRGEKLFF
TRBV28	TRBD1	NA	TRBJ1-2	TGTGCCAGCAGTTACAGGGGGCTAGGAGGCTACACCTTC	CASSYRGLGGYTF
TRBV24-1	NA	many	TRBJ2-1	TGTGCCACCAGTGGATTACAGGCGAGCTCCTACAATGAGCGGTTCTTC	CATSGLQASSYNERFF
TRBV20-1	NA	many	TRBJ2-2	TGCAGTGCTAGTCAGGGTTTCACCGGGGAGCTGTTTTTT	CSASQGFTGELFF
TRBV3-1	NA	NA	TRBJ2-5	TGTGCCAGCAGCCCCTTTCGGAGAAGCCAAGAGACCCAGTACTTC	CASSPFRRSQETQYF
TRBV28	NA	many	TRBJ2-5	TGTGCCAGCAGTATTACGGCGGAGGAGACCCAGTACTTC	CASSITAEETQYF
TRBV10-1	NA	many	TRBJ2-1	TGCGCCAGCAGCCCCACGGGGCTAGGCAATGAGCAGTTCTTC	CASSPTGLGNEQFF
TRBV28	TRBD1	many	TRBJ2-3	TGTGCCGTCTTTCCCGGGACAGGGGTGGGAGATACGCAGTATTTT	CAVFPGTGVGDTQYF
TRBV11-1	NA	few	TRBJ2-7	TGCGCCAGCAGCCAAGAGAGACTAGTTCCCGAGCAGTACTTC	CASSQERLVPEQYF
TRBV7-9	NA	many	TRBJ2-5	TGTGCCAGCAGCTTCTGGGGGGACGGGGAGACCCAGTACTTC	CASSFWGDGETQYF
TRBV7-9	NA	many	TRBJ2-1	TGTGCCAGCATCGGTGGGGCTCAACCTAATGAGCAGTTCTTC	CASIGGAQPNEQFF
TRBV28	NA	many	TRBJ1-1	TGTGCCAGCAGTTTAGTGACTACTGAAGCTTTCTTT	CASSLVTTEAFF
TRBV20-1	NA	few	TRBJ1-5	TGCAGTGCTAGAGCGGGGGTAGGGGGAGGACAGCCCCAGCATTTT	CSARAGVGGGQPQHF
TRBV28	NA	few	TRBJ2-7	TGTGCCAGCAGTTTTAGGGGGAGCCCCTCCTACGAGCAGTACTTC	CASSFRGSPSYEQYF
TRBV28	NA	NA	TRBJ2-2	TGTGCCAGCAGTTCAGACGCCGGGGAGCTGTTTTTT	CASSSDAGELFF
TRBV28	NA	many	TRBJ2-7	TGTGCCAGCAGCTTACAGGGCTACGAGCAGTACTTC	CASSLQGYEQYF
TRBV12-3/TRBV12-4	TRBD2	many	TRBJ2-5	TGTGCCAGCAGCCGGGAGGGCCCTGAGACCCAGTACTTC	CASSREGPETQYF
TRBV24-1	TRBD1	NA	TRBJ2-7	TGTGCCACCAGTGAGGGACAGGGGGCGCGGAACGAGCAGTACTTC	CATSEGQGARNEQYF
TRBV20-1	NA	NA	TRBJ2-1	TGCAGTGCTAGTGGGGTAGCGTGGGACAATGAGCAGTTCTTC	CSASGVAWDNEQFF
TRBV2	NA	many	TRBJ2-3	TGTGCCAGCAGTCATGGGGCCTACACAGATACGCAGTATTTT	CASSHGAYTDTQYF
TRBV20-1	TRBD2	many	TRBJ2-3	TGCAGTGCTAGTAGCGGGAGCTCAGATACGCAGTATTTT	CSASSGSSDTQYF
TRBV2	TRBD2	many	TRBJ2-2	TGTGCCAGCAGTGTTAGCGGGAGAGGCGCCGGGGAGCTGTTTTTT	CASSVSGRGAGELFF
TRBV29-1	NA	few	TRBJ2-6	TGCAGCGTCGAAACAGGGAACTCGGGGGCCAACGTCCTGACTTTC	CSVETGNSGANVLTF
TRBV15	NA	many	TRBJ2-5	TGTGCCACCAGCAGAGAGGCAGGGGATTGGGAGACCCAGTACTTC	CATSREAGDWETQYF
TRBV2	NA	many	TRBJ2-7	TGTGCCAGCAGCTTGACACTTAGCTCCTACGAGCAGTACTTC	CASSLTLSSYEQYF
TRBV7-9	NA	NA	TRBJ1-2	TGTGCCAGCAGCTTAGGACGACCTGGTCCAGGGACTGGCTACACCTTC	CASSLGRPGPGTGYTF